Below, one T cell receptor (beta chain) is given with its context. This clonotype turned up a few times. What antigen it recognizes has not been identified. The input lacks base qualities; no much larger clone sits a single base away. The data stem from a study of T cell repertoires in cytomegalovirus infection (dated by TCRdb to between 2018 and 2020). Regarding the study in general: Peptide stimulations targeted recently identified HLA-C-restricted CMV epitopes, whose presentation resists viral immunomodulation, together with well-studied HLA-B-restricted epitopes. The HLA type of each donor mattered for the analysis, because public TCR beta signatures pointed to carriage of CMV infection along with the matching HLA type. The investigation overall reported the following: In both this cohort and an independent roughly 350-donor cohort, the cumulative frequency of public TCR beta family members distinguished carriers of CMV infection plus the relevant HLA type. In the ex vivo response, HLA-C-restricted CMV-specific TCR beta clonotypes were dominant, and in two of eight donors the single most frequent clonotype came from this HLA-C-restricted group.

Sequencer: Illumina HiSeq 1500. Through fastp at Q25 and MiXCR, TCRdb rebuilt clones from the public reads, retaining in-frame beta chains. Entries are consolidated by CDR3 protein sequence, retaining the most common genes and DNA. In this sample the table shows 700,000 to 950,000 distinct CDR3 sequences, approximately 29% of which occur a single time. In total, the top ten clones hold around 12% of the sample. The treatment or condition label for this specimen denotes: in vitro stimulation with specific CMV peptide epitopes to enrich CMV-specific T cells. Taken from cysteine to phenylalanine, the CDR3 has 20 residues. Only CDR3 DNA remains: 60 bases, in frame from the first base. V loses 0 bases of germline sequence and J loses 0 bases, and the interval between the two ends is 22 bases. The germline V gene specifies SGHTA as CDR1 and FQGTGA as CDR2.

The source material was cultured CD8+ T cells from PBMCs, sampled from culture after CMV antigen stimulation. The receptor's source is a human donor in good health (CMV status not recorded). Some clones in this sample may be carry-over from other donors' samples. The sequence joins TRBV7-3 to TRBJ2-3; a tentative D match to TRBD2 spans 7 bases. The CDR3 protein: CASSLTSRFGGLSSTDTQYF. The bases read TGTGCCAGCAGCTTAACGAGTCGGTTCGGGGGGCTTTCTAGCACAGATACGCAGTATTTT.